These T cell receptor beta chains were read from a single sample in a study of human T cells and chemical hapten exposure. TCRdb independently ran MiXCR on the RACE reads; one entry per CDR3 protein. The sample contains tens of thousands of distinct CDR3 sequences, 11% of which appear only once. This material consisted of whole blood, taken in connection with sensitization to the hapten diphenylcyclopropenone (DPC). The receptor set was obtained from a woman aged 45-59 years with alopecia areata. Some clones in this sample may be carry-over from other donors' samples. The CDR3 runs from the conserved cysteine through the conserved F or W. Each record gives: J gene, V gene, clone size, D gene, CDR3 protein, CDR3 DNA. D genes are given only for firm matches. Not all rows give a size; the values are once, few, many and, for expanded clones, a class.

>TRBJ2-7|TRBV6-5|few|TRBD2
CASRPSGSKYHEQYF
TGTGCCAGCAGGCCGAGCGGGAGCAAGTACCACGAGCAGTACTTC
>TRBJ2-1|TRBV7-8|few|TRBD1
CASSPSAGTGINEQFF
TGTGCCAGCAGCCCATCTGCTGGGACAGGGATCAATGAGCAGTTCTTC
>TRBJ2-5|TRBV12-3/TRBV12-4|-|-
CASSGAQGVETQYF
TGTGCCAGCAGTGGGGCCCAGGGCGTTGAGACCCAGTACTTC
>TRBJ1-3|TRBV12-3/TRBV12-4|few|-
CASRQGGFNTIYF
TGTGCCAGCAGACAGGGAGGATTCAACACCATATATTTT
>TRBJ1-2|TRBV3-1|-|-
CASSPDSTGYTF
TGTGCCAGCAGCCCTGACAGTACGGGCTACACCTTC
>TRBJ2-5|TRBV29-1|-|-
CGVAYETVRKTQYF
TGCGGCGTCGCATACGAGACAGTTCGGAAGACCCAGTACTTC
>TRBJ2-1|TRBV7-2|many|-
CASSSPYGSVVGEQFF
TGTGCCAGCAGCTCCCCTTACGGGAGCGTTGTTGGGGAGCAGTTCTTC
>TRBJ1-5|TRBV5-6|many|TRBD1
CASSRQGRIGNQPQHF
TGTGCCAGCAGCAGACAGGGTCGGATTGGCAATCAGCCCCAGCATTTT
>TRBJ2-3|TRBV5-1|many|-
CASSLTGPPGDTQYF
TGCGCCAGCAGCTTAACAGGTCCCCCGGGGGATACGCAGTATTTT
>TRBJ2-2|TRBV7-2|-|TRBD2
CASSLEHPGLATTGELFF
TGTGCCAGCAGCTTGGAACACCCGGGACTAGCGACCACCGGGGAGCTGTTTTTT
>TRBJ2-7|TRBV7-9|few|-
CASSFDTDYEQYF
TGTGCCAGCAGCTTTGACACAGACTACGAGCAGTACTTC
>TRBJ2-2|TRBV27|few|TRBD2
CASSFFGSSGGTNTGELFF
TGTGCCAGCAGTTTTTTTGGTTCTAGCGGGGGGACTAACACCGGGGAGCTGTTTTTT
>TRBJ2-1|TRBV13|many|-
CASSPSGSSYNEQFF
TGTGCCAGCAGCCCCAGCGGCAGCTCCTACAATGAGCAGTTCTTC
>TRBJ1-1|TRBV5-1|many|-
CASSNLVGTEAFF
TGCGCCAGCAGTAACTTGGTTGGCACTGAAGCTTTCTTT
>TRBJ1-2|TRBV12-3/TRBV12-4|many|TRBD1
CASSLSGTDANYGYTF
TGTGCCAGCAGTTTGTCCGGGACAGATGCTAACTATGGCTACACCTTC
>TRBJ2-2|TRBV7-2|-|-
CASSLRGSNTGELFF
TGTGCCAGCAGCTTAAGGGGTTCCAACACCGGGGAGCTGTTTTTT
>TRBJ2-3|TRBV5-1|many|-
CASSLNGVVTDTQYF
TGCGCCAGCAGCTTGAACGGGGTTGTAACAGATACGCAGTATTTT
>TRBJ2-3|TRBV6-5|-|-
CASSLGLSDHSTQYF
TGTGCCAGCAGCTTGGGCCTTTCCGATCATAGTACGCAGTATTTT
>TRBJ2-3|TRBV7-8|-|TRBD2
CASLRYGGRTDTQYF
TGTGCCAGCCTCCGGTACGGCGGGAGAACAGATACGCAGTATTTT
>TRBJ1-5|TRBV2|-|-
CASRSQGNSNQPQHF
TGTGCCAGCAGGAGCCAGGGGAATAGCAATCAGCCCCAGCATTTT
>TRBJ2-7|TRBV28|-|TRBD2
CASRLAGDAYEQYF
TGTGCCAGCAGACTAGCGGGGGACGCCTACGAGCAGTACTTC
>TRBJ2-7|TRBV12-3/TRBV12-4|many|-
CASSLALTPSYEQYF
TGTGCCAGCAGTTTAGCGCTTACACCCTCCTACGAGCAGTACTTC
>TRBJ2-3|TRBV7-2|-|TRBD2
CASSLVGGGGANGDTQYF
TGTGCCAGCAGCTTAGTAGGCGGCGGGGGAGCAAACGGGGATACGCAGTATTTT
>TRBJ1-1|TRBV3-1|few|-
CASSLRLGKSEAFF
TGTGCCAGCAGCCTCCGACTAGGGAAGTCTGAAGCTTTCTTT
>TRBJ2-3|TRBV7-9|many|TRBD2
CASSPETGGSTHNTQYF
TGTGCCAGCAGCCCAGAAACGGGGGGGTCGACACATAATACGCAGTATTTT
>TRBJ2-3|TRBV6-2/TRBV6-3|-|-
CASRKEGVLRGDTQYF
TGTGCCAGCCGAAAAGAAGGGGTCCTCCGCGGAGATACGCAGTATTTT
>TRBJ1-2|TRBV28|many|-
CASSLLGGERDGYTF
TGTGCCAGCAGTTTATTGGGCGGAGAAAGGGATGGCTACACCTTC
>TRBJ2-3|TRBV7-2|-|-
CASSLVGLALHTDTQYF
TGTGCCAGCAGCTTAGTTGGGCTAGCCCTTCACACAGATACGCAGTATTTT
>TRBJ1-1|TRBV29-1|-|-
CSAIRYMNTEAFF
TGCAGCGCAATCAGGTACATGAACACTGAAGCTTTCTTT
>TRBJ1-2|TRBV6-2/TRBV6-3|many|-
CASSLRAYEDGYTF
TGTGCCAGCAGTCTGAGGGCGTACGAGGATGGCTACACCTTC
>TRBJ1-1|TRBV5-1|-|-
CASSFQANTEAFF
TGCGCCAGCAGCTTCCAGGCCAACACTGAAGCTTTCTTT
>TRBJ2-7|TRBV4-2|few|TRBD2
CASSQDWGGNYEQYF
TGTGCCAGCAGCCAAGACTGGGGGGGAAACTACGAGCAGTACTTC
>TRBJ2-2|TRBV5-1|few|-
CASSLGLPGQNTGELFF
TGCGCCAGCAGCTTGGGGCTACCGGGACAGAACACCGGGGAGCTGTTTTTT
>TRBJ2-7|TRBV3-1|few|TRBD1
CASRQGQDYYEQYF
TGTGCCAGCAGGCAGGGACAGGACTACTACGAGCAGTACTTC
>TRBJ1-1|TRBV5-1|-|TRBD1
CASSSIGQGTEAFF
TGCGCCAGCAGCTCGATAGGACAGGGGACTGAAGCTTTCTTT
>TRBJ2-6|TRBV6-5|many|TRBD1
CASSYTGQGTIGANVLTF
TGTGCCAGCAGTTACACCGGACAGGGGACGATTGGGGCCAACGTCCTGACTTTC
>TRBJ2-3|TRBV20-1|-|TRBD2
CSARERGSTDTQYF
TGCAGTGCTAGAGAGCGGGGGTCCACAGATACGCAGTATTTT
>TRBJ1-2|TRBV6-5|few|-
CASSEDSSSPYGYTF
TGTGCCAGCAGTGAGGACAGCAGCTCCCCCTATGGCTACACCTTC
>TRBJ2-2|TRBV5-1|many|TRBD1
CASSLGTGSGTGELFF
TGCGCCAGCAGCTTGGGGACAGGGTCGGGCACCGGGGAGCTGTTTTTT
>TRBJ1-1|TRBV6-1|many|-
CASSLRGGSVAEAFF
TGTGCCAGCAGTCTAAGGGGAGGGTCAGTCGCTGAAGCTTTCTTT
>TRBJ1-2|TRBV5-1|few|-
CASSIDGPAIGYTF
TGCGCCAGCAGTATCGACGGGCCAGCGATCGGCTACACCTTC
>TRBJ2-3|TRBV4-1|few|-
CASSQDHGDTQYF
TGCGCCAGCAGCCAAGATCATGGAGATACGCAGTATTTT
>TRBJ2-7|TRBV20-1|many|-
CSVSGTYEQYF
TGCAGTGTTAGCGGTACCTACGAGCAGTACTTC
>TRBJ1-4|TRBV12-3/TRBV12-4|-|-
CASTTTRTGEKLFF
TGTGCCAGCACCACAACGAGGACGGGTGAAAAACTGTTTTTT
>TRBJ1-1|TRBV12-3/TRBV12-4|few|-
CASSLSGRANTEAFF
TGTGCCAGCAGTTTATCGGGCAGGGCGAACACTGAAGCTTTCTTT
>TRBJ1-6|TRBV5-1|few|-
CASSLISGTSNSPLHF
TGCGCCAGCAGCTTGATATCCGGGACAAGTAATTCACCCCTCCACTTT